What follows describes a single T cell receptor beta chain. Some clones are missing from TCRdb's copy, which holds only in-frame ones; the method was immunoSEQ multiplex PCR. This table holds about 150,000 clones, roughly nine tenths found once. The sample is drawn from a study of T cell responses to AZD1222 COVID-19 vaccine. CDR3 length: 16 amino acids. Germline V gives CDR1 SEHNR, CDR2 FQNEAQ (reference sequence). V shed 6 bases and J shed 7 bases, with 25 bases lying between them. The rearrangement links TRBV7-9 to TRBJ2-7; D possibly corresponds to TRBD2 (5 bases). The sequence came from an adult in good health. Sequences were derived from peripheral blood, sampled on day 0 of AZD1222 vaccination. CDR3 protein: CASSPASSLRVLEQYF. The CDR3 nucleotides are TGTGCCAGCAGTCCCGCTAGCTCACTACGGGTATTGGAGCAGTACTTC.